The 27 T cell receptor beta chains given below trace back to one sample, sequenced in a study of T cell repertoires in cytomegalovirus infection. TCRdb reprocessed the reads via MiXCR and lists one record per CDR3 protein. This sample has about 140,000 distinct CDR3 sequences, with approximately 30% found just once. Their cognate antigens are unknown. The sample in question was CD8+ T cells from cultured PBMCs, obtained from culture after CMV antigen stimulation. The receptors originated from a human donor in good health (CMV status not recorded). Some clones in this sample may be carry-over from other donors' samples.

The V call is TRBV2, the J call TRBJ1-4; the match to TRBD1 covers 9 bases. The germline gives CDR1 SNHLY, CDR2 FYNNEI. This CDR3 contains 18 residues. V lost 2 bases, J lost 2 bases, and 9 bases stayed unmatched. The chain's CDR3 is CASSEWSQGAVTNEKLFF. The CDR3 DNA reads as TGTGCCAGCAGTGAATGGTCACAGGGGGCTGTGACTAATGAAAAACTGTTTTTT.

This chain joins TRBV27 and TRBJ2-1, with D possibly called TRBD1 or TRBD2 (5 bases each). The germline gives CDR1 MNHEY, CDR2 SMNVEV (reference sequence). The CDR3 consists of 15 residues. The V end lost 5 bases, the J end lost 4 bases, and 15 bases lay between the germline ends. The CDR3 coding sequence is TGTGCCAGCAGTCCGGGACCGCGGGTTTACAATGAGCAGTTCTTC. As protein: CASSPGPRVYNEQFF.

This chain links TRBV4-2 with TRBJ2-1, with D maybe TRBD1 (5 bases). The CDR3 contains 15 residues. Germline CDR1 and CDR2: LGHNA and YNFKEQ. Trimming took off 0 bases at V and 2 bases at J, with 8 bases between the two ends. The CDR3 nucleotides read TGTGCCAGCAGCCAAGAACAGACAGCCTACAATGAGCAGTTCTTC. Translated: CASSQEQTAYNEQFF.

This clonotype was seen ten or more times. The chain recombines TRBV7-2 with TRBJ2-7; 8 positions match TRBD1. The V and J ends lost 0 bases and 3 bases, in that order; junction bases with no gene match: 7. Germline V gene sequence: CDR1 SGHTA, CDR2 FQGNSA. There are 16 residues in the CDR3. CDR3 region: CASSLARGTGDYEQYF. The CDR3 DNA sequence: TGTGCCAGCAGCTTAGCGAGAGGGACAGGCGACTACGAGCAGTACTTC.

Here the CDR3 DNA reads TGTGCCAGCAGTTACTCGACTGGCACCCCGTACAATGAGCAGTTCTTC. This encodes CASSYSTGTPYNEQFF. The V gene is TRBV6-5, the J gene TRBJ2-1, with D unresolved. The CDR3 length is 16 residues. In germline, CDR1 is MNHEY, CDR2 SVGAGI. V lost 0 bases and J lost 4, with 13 bases in between.

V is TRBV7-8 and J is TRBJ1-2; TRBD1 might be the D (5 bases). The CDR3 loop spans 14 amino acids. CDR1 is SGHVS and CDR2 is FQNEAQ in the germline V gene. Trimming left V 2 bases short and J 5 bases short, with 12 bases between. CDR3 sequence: CASSLLGAVYGYTF. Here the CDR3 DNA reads TGTGCCAGCAGCTTATTAGGGGCGGTTTATGGCTACACCTTC. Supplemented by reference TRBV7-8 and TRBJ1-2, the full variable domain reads GAGVSQSPRYKVAKRGQDVALRCDPISGHVSLFWYQQALGQGPEFLTYFQNEAQLDKSGLPSDRFFAERPEGSVSTLKIQRTQQEDSAVYLCASSLLGAVYGYTFGSGTRLTVV.

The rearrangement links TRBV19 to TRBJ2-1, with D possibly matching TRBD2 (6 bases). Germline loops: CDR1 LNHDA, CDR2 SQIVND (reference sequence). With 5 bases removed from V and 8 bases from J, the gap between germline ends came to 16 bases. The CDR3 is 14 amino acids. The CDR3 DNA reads TGTGCCAGTAGTGTTAGCGGCTTGGACTATGAGCAGTTCTTC. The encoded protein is CASSVSGLDYEQFF.

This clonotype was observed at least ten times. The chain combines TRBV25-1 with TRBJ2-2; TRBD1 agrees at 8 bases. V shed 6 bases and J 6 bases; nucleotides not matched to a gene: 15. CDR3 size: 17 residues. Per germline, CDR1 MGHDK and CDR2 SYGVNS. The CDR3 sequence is CASRLGQGSSGAGELFF. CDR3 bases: TGTGCCAGCAGGCTAGGACAGGGAAGTAGTGGTGCCGGGGAGCTGTTTTTT.

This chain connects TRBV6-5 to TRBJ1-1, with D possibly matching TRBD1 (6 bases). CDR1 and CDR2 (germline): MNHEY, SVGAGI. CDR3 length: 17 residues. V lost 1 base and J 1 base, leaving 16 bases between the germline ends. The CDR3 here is CASSYLFGRTENTEAFF. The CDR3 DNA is TGTGCCAGCAGTTACTTATTTGGTCGGACAGAGAACACTGAAGCTTTCTTT.

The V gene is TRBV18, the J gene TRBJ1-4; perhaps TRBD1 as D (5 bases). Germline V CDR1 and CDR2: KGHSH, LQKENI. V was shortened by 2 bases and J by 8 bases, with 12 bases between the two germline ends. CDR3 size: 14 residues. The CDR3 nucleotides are TGTGCCAGCTCACCAACCGGGACCCCAGAAAAACTGTTTTTT. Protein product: CASSPTGTPEKLFF.

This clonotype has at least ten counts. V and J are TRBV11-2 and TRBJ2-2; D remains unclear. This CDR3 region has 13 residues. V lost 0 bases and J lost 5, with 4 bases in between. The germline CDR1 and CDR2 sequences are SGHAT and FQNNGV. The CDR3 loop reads CASSLDPTGELFF. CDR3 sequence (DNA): TGTGCCAGCAGCTTAGACCCAACCGGGGAGCTGTTTTTT.

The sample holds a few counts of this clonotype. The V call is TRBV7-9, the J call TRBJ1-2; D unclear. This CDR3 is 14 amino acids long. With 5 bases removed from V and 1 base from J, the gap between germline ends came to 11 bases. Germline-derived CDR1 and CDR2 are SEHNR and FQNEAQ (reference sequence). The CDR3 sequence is CASSPIQINYGYTF. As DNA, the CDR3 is TGTGCCAGCAGCCCGATCCAGATTAACTATGGCTACACCTTC.

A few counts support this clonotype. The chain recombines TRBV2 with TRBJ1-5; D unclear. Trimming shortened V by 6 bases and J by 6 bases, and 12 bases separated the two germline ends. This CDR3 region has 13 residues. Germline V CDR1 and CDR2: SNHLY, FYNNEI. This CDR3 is CASSEGRFQPQHF. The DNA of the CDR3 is TGTGCCAGCAGCGAGGGCCGGTTTCAGCCCCAGCATTTT. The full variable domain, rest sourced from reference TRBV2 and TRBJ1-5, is EPEVTQTPSHQVTQMGQEVILRCVPISNHLYFYWYRQILGQKVEFLVSFYNNEISEKSEIFDDQFSVERPDGSNFTLKIRSTKLEDSAMYFCASSEGRFQPQHFGDGTRLSIL.

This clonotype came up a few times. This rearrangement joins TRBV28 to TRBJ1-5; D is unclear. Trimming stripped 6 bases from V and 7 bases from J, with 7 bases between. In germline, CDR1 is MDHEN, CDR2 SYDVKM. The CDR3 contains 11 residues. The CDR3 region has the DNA TGTGCCAGCAGCTACCCGCAGCCCCAGCATTTT. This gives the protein CASSYPQPQHF.

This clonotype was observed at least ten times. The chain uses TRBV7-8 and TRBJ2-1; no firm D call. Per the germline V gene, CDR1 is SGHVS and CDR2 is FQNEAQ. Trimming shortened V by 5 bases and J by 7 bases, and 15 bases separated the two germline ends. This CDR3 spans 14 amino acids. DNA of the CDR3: TGTGCCAGCAGCCTCAGTGCGCGATTGAATGAGCAGTTCTTC. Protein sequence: CASSLSARLNEQFF.

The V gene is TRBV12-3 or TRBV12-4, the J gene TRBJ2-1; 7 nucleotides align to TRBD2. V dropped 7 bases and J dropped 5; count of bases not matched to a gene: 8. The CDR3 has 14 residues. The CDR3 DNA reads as TGTGCCAGCACTCTGGGACTAACCAACAATGAGCAGTTCTTC. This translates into CASTLGLTNNEQFF.

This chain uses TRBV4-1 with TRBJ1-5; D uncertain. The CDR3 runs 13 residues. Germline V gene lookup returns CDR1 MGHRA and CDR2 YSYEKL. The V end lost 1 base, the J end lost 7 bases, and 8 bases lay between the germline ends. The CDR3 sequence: CASSQGMGQPQHF. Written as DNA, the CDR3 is TGCGCCAGCAGCCAAGGTATGGGGCAGCCCCAGCATTTT.

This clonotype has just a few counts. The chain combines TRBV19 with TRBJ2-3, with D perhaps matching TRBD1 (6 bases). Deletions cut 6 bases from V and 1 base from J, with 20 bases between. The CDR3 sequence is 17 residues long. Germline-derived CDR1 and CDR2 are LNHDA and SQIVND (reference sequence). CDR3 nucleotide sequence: TGTGCCAGTAGCCAAGCAGATTTACAGGGCGGCACAGATACGCAGTATTTT. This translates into CASSQADLQGGTDTQYF.

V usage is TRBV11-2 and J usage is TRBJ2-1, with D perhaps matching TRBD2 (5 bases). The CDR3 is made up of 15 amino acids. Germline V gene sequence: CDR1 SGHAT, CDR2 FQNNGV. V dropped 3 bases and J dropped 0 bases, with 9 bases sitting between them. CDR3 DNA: TGTGCCAGCAGCTTGGACTGGAGCTCCTACAATGAGCAGTTCTTC. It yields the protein CASSLDWSSYNEQFF.

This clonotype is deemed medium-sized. The chain's CDR3 is CATSSPGTGHSYEQYF. DNA of the CDR3: TGTGCCACCAGCAGTCCTGGGACAGGCCACTCCTACGAGCAGTACTTC. This chain connects TRBV15 to TRBJ2-7; 8 bases match TRBD1. The V and J ends lost 3 bases and 0 bases, in that order; junction bases with no gene match: 7. This CDR3 spans 16 amino acids. CDR1 LNHNV and CDR2 YYDKDF come from the germline V gene (reference sequence).

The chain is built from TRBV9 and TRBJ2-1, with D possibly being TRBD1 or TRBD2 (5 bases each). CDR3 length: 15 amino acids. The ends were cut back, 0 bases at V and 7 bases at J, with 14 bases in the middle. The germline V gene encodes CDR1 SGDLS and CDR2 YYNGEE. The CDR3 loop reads CASSVATGTENEQFF. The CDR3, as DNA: TGTGCCAGCAGCGTAGCTACGGGGACGGAGAATGAGCAGTTCTTC. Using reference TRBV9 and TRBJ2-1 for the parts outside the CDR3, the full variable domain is DSGVTQTPKHLITATGQRVTLRCSPRSGDLSVYWYQQSLDQGLQFLIQYYNGEERAKGNILERFSAQQFPDLHSELNLSSLELGDSALYFCASSVATGTENEQFFGPGTRLTVL.

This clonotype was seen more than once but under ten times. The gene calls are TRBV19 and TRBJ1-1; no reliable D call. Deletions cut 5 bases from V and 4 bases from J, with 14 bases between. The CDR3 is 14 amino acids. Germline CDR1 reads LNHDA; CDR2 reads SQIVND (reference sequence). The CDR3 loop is CASSLTLARTEAFF. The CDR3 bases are TGTGCCAGTAGTCTTACCCTGGCCCGCACTGAAGCTTTCTTT.

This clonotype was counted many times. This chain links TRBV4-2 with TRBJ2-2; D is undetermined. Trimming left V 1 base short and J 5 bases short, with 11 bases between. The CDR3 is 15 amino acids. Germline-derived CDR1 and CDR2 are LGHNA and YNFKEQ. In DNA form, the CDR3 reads TGTGCCAGCAGCCAAGTTTTGGATGAAACCGGGGAGCTGTTTTTT. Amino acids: CASSQVLDETGELFF.

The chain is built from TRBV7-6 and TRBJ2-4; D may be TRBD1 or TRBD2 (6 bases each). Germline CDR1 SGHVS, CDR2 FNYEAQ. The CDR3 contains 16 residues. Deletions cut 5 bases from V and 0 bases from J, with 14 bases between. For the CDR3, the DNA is TGTGCCAGCAGCGAGTTGGGGGGCCTAGCCAAAAACATTCAGTACTTC. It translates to CASSELGGLAKNIQYF.

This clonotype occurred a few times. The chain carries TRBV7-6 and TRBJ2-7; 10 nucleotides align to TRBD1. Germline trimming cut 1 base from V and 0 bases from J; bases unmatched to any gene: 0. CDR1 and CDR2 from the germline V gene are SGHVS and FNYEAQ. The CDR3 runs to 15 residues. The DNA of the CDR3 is TGTGCCAGCAGCTTAGGGACAGGGGGCTCCTACGAGCAGTACTTC. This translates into CASSLGTGGSYEQYF.

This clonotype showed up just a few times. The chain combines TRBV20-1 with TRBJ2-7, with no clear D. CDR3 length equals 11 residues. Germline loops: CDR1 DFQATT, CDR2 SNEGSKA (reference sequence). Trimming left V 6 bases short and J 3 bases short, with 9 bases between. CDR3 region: CSAPLGYEQYF. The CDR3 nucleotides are TGCAGTGCGCCCCTGGGCTACGAGCAGTACTTC.

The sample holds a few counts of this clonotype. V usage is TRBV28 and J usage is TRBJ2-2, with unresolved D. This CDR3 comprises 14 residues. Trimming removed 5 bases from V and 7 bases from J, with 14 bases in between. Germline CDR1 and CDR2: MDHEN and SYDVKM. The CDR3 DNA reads TGTGCCAGCAGTACACGAACAAATAGCGGGGAGCTGTTTTTT. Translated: CASSTRTNSGELFF.